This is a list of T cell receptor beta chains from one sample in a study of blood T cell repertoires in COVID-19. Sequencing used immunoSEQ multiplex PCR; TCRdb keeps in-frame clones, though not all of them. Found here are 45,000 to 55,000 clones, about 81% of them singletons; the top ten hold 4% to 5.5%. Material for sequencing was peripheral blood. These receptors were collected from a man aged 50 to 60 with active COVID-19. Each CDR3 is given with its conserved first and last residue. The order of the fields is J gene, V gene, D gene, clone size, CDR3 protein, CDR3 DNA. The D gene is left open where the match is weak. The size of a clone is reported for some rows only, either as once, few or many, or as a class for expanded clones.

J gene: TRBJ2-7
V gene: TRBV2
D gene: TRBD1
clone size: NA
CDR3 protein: CASSDPGQTYYEQYF
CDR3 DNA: TGTGCCAGCAGTGACCCGGGACAGACTTACTACGAGCAGTACTTC

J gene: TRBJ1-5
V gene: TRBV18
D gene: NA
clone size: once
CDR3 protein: CASSPQVGRNQPQHF
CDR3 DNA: TGTGCCAGCTCTCCACAGGTCGGGAGGAATCAGCCCCAGCATTTT

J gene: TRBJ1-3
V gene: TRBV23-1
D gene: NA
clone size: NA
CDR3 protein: CASTSRDRILLPSGNTIYF
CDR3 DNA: TGCGCCAGCACCTCCCGAGACAGGATCCTCTTGCCTTCTGGAAACACCATATATTTT

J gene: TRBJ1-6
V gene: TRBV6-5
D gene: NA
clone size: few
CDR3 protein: CASSYSHSRSPLHF
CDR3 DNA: TGTGCCAGCAGTTACTCGCACAGTCGATCACCCCTCCACTTT

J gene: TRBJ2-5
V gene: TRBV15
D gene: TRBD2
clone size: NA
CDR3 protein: CATSRGGDETQYF
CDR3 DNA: TGTGCCACCAGCAGGGGGGGGGACGAGACCCAGTACTTC

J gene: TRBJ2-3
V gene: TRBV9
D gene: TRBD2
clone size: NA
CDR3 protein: CASSVPGGSTDTQYF
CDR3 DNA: TGTGCCAGCAGCGTTCCCGGGGGGAGCACAGATACGCAGTATTTT

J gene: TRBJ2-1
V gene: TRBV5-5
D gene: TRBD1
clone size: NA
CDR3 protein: CASSFRTGGSNEQFF
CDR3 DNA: TGTGCCAGCAGCTTCCGGACAGGGGGCTCGAATGAGCAGTTCTTC

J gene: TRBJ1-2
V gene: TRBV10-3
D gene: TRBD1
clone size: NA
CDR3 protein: CATAGQGALLDGYTF
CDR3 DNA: TGTGCCACCGCGGGACAGGGGGCACTACTGGATGGCTACACCTTC

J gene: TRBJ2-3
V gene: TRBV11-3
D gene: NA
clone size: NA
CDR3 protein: CASSLPDRLDTQYF
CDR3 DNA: TGTGCCAGCAGCCTACCAGACAGGCTGGATACGCAGTATTTT

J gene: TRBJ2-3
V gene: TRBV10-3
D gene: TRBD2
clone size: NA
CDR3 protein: CAISLTSGRADTQYF
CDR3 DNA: TGTGCCATCAGTCTTACTAGCGGGCGGGCAGATACGCAGTATTTT

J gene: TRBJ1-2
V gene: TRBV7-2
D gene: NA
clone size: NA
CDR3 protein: CASVYTKSGDYGYTF
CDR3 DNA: TGTGCCAGCGTTTATACTAAGAGTGGAGACTATGGCTACACCTTC

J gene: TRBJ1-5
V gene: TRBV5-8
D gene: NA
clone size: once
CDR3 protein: CASSLWRNQPQHF
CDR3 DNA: TGTGCCAGCAGCTTGTGGCGGAATCAGCCCCAGCATTTT

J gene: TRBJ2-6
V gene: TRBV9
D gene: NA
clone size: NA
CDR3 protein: CASSDGRGSGANVLTF
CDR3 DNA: TGTGCCAGCAGCGACGGACGGGGCTCTGGGGCCAACGTCCTGACTTTC

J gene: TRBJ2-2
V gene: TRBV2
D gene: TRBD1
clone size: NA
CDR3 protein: CASSDPTGLTGELFF
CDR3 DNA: TGTGCCAGCAGTGATCCGACAGGGCTCACCGGGGAGCTGTTTTTT

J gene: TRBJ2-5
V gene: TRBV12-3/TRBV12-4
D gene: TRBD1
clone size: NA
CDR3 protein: CASSTGGTETQYF
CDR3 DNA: TGTGCCAGCAGCACAGGGGGCACTGAGACCCAGTACTTC

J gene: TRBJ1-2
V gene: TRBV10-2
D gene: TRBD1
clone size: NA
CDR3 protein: CASSAGQGRGGYTF
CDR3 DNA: TGCGCCAGCAGTGCTGGACAGGGAAGGGGTGGCTACACCTTC

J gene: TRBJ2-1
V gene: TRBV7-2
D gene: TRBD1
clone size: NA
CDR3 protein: CASSFRDRGFNEQFF
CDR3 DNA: TGTGCCAGCAGCTTCCGGGACAGGGGATTCAATGAGCAGTTCTTC

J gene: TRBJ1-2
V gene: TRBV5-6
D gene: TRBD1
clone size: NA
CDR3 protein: CASSDYRGLAGYTF
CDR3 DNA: TGTGCCAGCAGCGACTACAGGGGGCTGGCTGGCTACACCTTC

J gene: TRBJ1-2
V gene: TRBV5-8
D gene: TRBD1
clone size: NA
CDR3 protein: CASSTRQGLSTNYGYTF
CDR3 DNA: TGTGCCAGCAGCACCAGACAGGGCCTCTCTACTAACTATGGCTACACCTTC

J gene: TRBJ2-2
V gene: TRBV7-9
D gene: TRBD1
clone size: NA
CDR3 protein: CASSPNRGHTGELFF
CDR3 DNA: TGTGCCAGCAGCCCGAACAGGGGTCACACCGGGGAGCTGTTTTTT

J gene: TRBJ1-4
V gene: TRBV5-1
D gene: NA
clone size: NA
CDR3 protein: CASSIQPPNEKLFF
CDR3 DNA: TGCGCCAGCAGCATACAGCCTCCTAATGAAAAACTGTTTTTT

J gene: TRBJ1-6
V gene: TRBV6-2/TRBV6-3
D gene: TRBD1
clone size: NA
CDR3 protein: CASSPGTEKFVNSPLHF
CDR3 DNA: TGTGCCAGCAGTCCCGGGACAGAGAAATTTGTAAATTCACCCCTCCACTTT

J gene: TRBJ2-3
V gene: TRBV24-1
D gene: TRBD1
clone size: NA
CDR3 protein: CATSEERGPGRRSADTQYF
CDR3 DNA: TGTGCCACCAGTGAAGAGAGGGGGCCGGGCCGGAGATCCGCGGATACGCAGTATTTT

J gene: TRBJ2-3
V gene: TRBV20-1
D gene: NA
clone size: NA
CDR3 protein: CSASSGGTDTQYF
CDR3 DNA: TGCAGTGCTAGTTCGGGGGGCACAGATACGCAGTATTTT

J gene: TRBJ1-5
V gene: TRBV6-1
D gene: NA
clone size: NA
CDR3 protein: CASSESGLGQPQHF
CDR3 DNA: TGTGCCAGCAGTGAATCGGGGTTGGGACAGCCCCAGCATTTT

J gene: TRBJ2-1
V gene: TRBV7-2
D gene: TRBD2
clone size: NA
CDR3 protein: CASSVGGDNEQFF
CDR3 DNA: TGTGCCAGCAGCGTGGGGGGGGACAATGAGCAGTTCTTC

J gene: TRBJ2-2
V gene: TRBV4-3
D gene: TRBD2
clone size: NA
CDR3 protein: CASSPRTSGANTGELFF
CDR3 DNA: TGCGCCAGCTCTCCCAGGACTAGCGGGGCGAACACCGGGGAGCTGTTTTTT

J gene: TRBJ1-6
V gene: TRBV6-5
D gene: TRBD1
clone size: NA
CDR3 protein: CASGPGTGTSPLHF
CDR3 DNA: TGTGCCAGTGGCCCCGGGACAGGGACTTCACCCCTCCACTTT

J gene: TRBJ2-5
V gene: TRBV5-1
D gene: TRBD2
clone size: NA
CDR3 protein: CASSLAGLAGPQETQYF
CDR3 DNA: TGCGCCAGCAGCTTGGCCGGATTAGCGGGACCACAAGAGACCCAGTACTTC

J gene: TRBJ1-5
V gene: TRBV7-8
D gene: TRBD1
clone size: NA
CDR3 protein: CASSLAGTGYSNQPQHF
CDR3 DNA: TGTGCCAGCAGCTTAGCCGGGACAGGCTATAGCAATCAGCCCCAGCATTTT

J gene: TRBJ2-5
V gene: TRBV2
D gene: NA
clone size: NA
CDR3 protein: CASSEMEEKTQYF
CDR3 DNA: TGTGCCAGCAGTGAAATGGAGGAAAAGACCCAGTACTTC

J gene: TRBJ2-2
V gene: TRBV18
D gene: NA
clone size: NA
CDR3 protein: CASSPSNTGELFF
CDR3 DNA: TGTGCCAGCTCACCAAGCAACACCGGGGAGCTGTTTTTT

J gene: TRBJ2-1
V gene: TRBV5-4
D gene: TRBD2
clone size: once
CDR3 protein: CASSPRTSGEIYNEQFF
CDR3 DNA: TGTGCCAGCAGCCCTAGAACTAGCGGAGAAATATACAATGAGCAGTTCTTC

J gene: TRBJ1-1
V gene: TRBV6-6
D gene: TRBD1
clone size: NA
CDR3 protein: CASRKQGAVNTEAFF
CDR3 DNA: TGTGCCAGCAGGAAACAGGGGGCGGTGAACACTGAAGCTTTCTTT

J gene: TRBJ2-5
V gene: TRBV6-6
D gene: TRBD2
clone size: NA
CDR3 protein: CASSPAGRETQYF
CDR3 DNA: TGTGCCAGCAGTCCAGCGGGGCGGGAGACCCAGTACTTC

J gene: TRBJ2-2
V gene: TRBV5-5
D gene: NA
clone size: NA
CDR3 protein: CASSSQGFTGELFF
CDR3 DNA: TGTGCCAGCAGCTCACAGGGCTTCACCGGGGAGCTGTTTTTT

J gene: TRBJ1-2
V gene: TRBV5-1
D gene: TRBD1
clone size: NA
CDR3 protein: CASSPRQGWDGYTF
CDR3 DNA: TGCGCCAGCAGCCCCAGACAGGGGTGGGATGGCTACACCTTC

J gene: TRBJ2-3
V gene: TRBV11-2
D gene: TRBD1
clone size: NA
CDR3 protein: CASSAGTGGSDTQYF
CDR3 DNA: TGTGCCAGCAGCGCCGGGACAGGGGGCTCAGATACGCAGTATTTT

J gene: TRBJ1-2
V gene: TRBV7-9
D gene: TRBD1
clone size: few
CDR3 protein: CASSFAGTGTYGYTF
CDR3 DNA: TGTGCCAGCAGCTTTGCCGGGACAGGCACATATGGCTACACCTTC

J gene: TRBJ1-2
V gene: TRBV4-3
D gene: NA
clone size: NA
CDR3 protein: CASSQADYGYTF
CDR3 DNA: TGCGCCAGCAGCCAGGCGGATTATGGCTACACCTTC